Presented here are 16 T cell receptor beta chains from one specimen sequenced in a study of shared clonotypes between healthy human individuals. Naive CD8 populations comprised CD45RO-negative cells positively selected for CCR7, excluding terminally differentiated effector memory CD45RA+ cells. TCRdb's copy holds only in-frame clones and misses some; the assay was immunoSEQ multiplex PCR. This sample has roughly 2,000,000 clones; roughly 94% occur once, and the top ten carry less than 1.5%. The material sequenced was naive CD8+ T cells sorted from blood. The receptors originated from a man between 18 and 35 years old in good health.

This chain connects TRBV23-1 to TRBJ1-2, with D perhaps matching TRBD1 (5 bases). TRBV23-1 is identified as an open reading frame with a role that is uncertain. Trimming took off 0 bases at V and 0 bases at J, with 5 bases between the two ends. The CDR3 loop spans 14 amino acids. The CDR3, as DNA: TGCGCCAGCAGTCAATCGGGGGCTAACTATGGCTACACCTTC. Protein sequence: CASSQSGANYGYTF.

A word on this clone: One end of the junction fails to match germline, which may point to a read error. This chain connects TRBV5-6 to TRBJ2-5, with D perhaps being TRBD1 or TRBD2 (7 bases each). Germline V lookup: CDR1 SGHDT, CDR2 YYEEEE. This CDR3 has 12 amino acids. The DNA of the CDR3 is TGTGCCAGCAGCCCCGGGGAGGGACAGCCTAACTTC. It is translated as CASSPGEGQPNF.

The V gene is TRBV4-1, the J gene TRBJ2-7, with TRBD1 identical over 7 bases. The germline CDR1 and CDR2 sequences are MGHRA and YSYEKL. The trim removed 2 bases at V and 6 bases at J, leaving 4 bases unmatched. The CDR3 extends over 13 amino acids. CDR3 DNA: TGCGCCAGCAGCCAATTGACAGGGTCCGAGCAGTACTTC. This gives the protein CASSQLTGSEQYF.

CDR3: CASSRNPLYEQYF. CDR3 nucleotide sequence: TGTGCCAGCAGCCGTAACCCCCTCTACGAGCAGTACTTC. The genes are TRBV2 and TRBJ2-7; D is unresolved. The CDR3 has 13 residues. The V gene lost 6 bases and the J gene lost 3 bases, with 12 bases spanning the gap. Germline V gene sequence: CDR1 SNHLY, CDR2 FYNNEI.

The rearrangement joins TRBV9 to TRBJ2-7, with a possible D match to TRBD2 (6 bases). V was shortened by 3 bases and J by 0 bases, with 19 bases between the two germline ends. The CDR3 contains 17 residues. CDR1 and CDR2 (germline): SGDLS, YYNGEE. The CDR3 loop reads CASSGLVGTESSYEQYF. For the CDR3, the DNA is TGTGCCAGCAGCGGGTTGGTAGGGACTGAGAGCTCCTACGAGCAGTACTTC.

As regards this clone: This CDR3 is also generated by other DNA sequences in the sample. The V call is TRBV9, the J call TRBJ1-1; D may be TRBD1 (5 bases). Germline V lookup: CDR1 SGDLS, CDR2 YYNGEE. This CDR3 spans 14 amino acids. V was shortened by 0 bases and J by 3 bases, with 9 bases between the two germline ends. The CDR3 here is CASSVEGRDTEAFF. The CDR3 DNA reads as TGTGCCAGCAGCGTAGAAGGCAGGGACACTGAAGCTTTCTTT. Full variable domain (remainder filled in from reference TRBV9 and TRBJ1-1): DSGVTQTPKHLITATGQRVTLRCSPRSGDLSVYWYQQSLDQGLQFLIQYYNGEERAKGNILERFSAQQFPDLHSELNLSSLELGDSALYFCASSVEGRDTEAFFGQGTRLTVV.

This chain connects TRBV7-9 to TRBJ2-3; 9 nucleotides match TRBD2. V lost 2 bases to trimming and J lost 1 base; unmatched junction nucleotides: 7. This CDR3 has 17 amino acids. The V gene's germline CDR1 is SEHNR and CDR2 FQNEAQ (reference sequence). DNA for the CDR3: TGTGCCAGCAGCTTAAGCCTTATAGCGGGAGGCACAGATACGCAGTATTTT. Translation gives CASSLSLIAGGTDTQYF.

CDR3 sequence: CAWSHEIAGELFF. The DNA for the CDR3 is TGTGCCTGGAGTCATGAGATTGCCGGGGAGCTGTTTTTT. The J gene is TRBJ2-2, the V gene TRBV30; D unclear. CDR1 and CDR2 (germline): GTSNPN, SVGIG (reference sequence). Trimming left V 2 bases short and J 6 bases short, with 10 bases between. The CDR3 runs 13 residues.

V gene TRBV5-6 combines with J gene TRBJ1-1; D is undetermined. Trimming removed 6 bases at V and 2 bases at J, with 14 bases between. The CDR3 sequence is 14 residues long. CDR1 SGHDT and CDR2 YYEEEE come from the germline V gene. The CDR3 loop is CASTISWGNTEAFF. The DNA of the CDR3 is TGTGCCAGCACCATAAGCTGGGGTAACACTGAAGCTTTCTTT.

Written as DNA, the CDR3 is TGTGCCAGCAGGAGGGCTAGCGGGAGTGATACGCAGTATTTT. Its protein product is CASRRASGSDTQYF. The genes are TRBV9 and TRBJ2-3; 10 nucleotides match TRBD2. Germline trimming cut 5 bases from V and 6 bases from J; bases unmatched to any gene: 6. From germline, CDR1 is SGDLS and CDR2 YYNGEE. This CDR3 region has 14 residues.

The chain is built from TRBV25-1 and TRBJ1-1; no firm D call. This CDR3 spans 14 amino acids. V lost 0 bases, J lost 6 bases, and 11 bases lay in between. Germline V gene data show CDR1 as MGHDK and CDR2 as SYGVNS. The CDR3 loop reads CASSEYNGSPEAFF. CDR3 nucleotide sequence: TGTGCCAGCAGTGAATATAACGGGTCCCCTGAAGCTTTCTTT.

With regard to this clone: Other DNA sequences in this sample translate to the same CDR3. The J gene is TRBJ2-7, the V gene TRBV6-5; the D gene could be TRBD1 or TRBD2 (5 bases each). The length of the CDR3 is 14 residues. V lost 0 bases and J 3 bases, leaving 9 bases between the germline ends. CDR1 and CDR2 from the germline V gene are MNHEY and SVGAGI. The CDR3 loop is CASSYSGPGYEQYF. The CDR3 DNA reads TGTGCCAGCAGTTACTCGGGACCGGGCTACGAGCAGTACTTC.

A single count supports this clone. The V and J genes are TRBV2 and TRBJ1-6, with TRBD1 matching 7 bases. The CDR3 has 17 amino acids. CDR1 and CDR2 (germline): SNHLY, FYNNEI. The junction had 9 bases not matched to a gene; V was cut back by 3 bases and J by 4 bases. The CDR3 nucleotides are TGTGCCAGCAGTGAGGAAACCGGGACAGAATATAATTCACCCCTCCACTTT. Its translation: CASSEETGTEYNSPLHF.

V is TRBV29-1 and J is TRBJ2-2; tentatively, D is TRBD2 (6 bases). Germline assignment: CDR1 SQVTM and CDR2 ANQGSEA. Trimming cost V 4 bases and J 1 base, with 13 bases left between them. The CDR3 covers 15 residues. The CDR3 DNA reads TGCAGCGTTGCCTCCGAGGAGGGGAACACCGGGGAGCTGTTTTTT. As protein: CSVASEEGNTGELFF.

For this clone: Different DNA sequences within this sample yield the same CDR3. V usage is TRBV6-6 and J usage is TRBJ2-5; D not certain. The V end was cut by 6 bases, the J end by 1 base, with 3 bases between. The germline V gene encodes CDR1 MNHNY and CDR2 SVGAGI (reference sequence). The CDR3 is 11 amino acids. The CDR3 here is CASSLQETQYF. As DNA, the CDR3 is TGTGCCAGCAGCCTCCAAGAGACCCAGTACTTC.

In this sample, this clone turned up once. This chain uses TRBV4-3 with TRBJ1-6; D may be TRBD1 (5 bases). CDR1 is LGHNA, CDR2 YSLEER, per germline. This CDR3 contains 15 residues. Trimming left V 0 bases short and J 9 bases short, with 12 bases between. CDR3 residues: CASSQDRGAGSPLHF. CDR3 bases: TGCGCCAGCAGCCAAGATCGAGGGGCCGGTTCACCCCTCCACTTT.